Listed below are T cell receptor beta chains from one sample, sequenced in a study of shared clonotypes between healthy human individuals. Using immunoSEQ multiplex PCR, the repertoire was profiled, and TCRdb retains in-frame clones only, with some absent. The table lists a few million clones, approximately 93% of them singletons. Sequencing was carried out using naive CD4+ T cells from PBMCs. These receptor sequences come from a man between 18 and 35 years old in good health. Some clones in this sample may be carry-over from other donors' samples. Both conserved end residues are part of each CDR3. The order of the fields is CDR3 protein, CDR3 DNA, D gene, V gene, J gene, clone size. The D gene is left open where the match is weak. Clone size is not always given. Where it is, it says once, few, many or a class for expanded clones.

CDR3 protein: CASSPAGPTTDTQYF
CDR3 DNA: TGTGCCAGCAGTCCCGCCGGGCCGACCACAGATACGCAGTATTTT
D gene: -
V gene: TRBV28
J gene: TRBJ2-3
clone size: -

CDR3 protein: CSVSGTSGLYEQYF
CDR3 DNA: TGCAGCGTGTCCGGGACTAGCGGTTTATACGAGCAGTACTTC
D gene: TRBD2
V gene: TRBV29-1
J gene: TRBJ2-7
clone size: -

CDR3 protein: CAIRGSGRETQYF
CDR3 DNA: TGTGCCATCCGGGGGAGCGGGAGGGAGACCCAGTACTTC
D gene: TRBD2
V gene: TRBV6-6
J gene: TRBJ2-5
clone size: -

CDR3 protein: CASSLIDTQYF
CDR3 DNA: TGTGCCAGCAGCCTTATAGATACGCAGTATTTT
D gene: -
V gene: TRBV7-2
J gene: TRBJ2-3
clone size: -

CDR3 protein: CASTQGGANTGELFF
CDR3 DNA: TGTGCCAGCACCCAAGGGGGAGCGAACACCGGGGAGCTGTTTTTT
D gene: -
V gene: TRBV28
J gene: TRBJ2-2
clone size: -

CDR3 protein: CASSPGTGGWSTQYF
CDR3 DNA: TGTGCCAGCAGCCCCGGGACAGGGGGCTGGAGTACGCAGTATTTT
D gene: TRBD1
V gene: TRBV25-1
J gene: TRBJ2-3
clone size: -

CDR3 protein: CASSLAETQYF
CDR3 DNA: TGTGCCAGCAGCTTAGCTGAGACCCAGTACTTC
D gene: -
V gene: TRBV7-9
J gene: TRBJ2-5
clone size: few

CDR3 protein: CASSELGTSSYNEQFF
CDR3 DNA: TGTGCCAGCAGTGAACTTGGGACAAGCTCCTACAATGAGCAGTTCTTC
D gene: -
V gene: TRBV25-1
J gene: TRBJ2-1
clone size: -

CDR3 protein: CASTSPHGVSGTGGGKLFF
CDR3 DNA: TGTGCCAGTACCTCACCCCACGGAGTGTCCGGGACAGGGGGCGGAAAACTGTTTTTT
D gene: TRBD1
V gene: TRBV19
J gene: TRBJ1-4
clone size: -

CDR3 protein: CASSSARPYEQYF
CDR3 DNA: TGTGCCAGCAGCAGCGCCAGGCCCTACGAGCAGTACTTC
D gene: -
V gene: TRBV7-2
J gene: TRBJ2-7
clone size: -

CDR3 protein: CAWSVLTASAPQHF
CDR3 DNA: TGTGCCTGGAGTGTTTTGACAGCCTCGGCGCCCCAGCATTTT
D gene: -
V gene: TRBV30
J gene: TRBJ1-5
clone size: -

CDR3 protein: CASSLGGPNTEAFF
CDR3 DNA: TGCGCCAGCAGCTTGGGCGGGCCGAACACTGAAGCTTTCTTT
D gene: -
V gene: TRBV5-1
J gene: TRBJ1-1
clone size: few

CDR3 protein: CASSYSAGGVTEAFF
CDR3 DNA: TGTGCCAGCAGTTACTCCGCTGGGGGCGTCACTGAAGCTTTCTTT
D gene: -
V gene: TRBV6-5
J gene: TRBJ1-1
clone size: once

CDR3 protein: CASSTEGRQPYEQYF
CDR3 DNA: TGCGCCAGCTCCACGGAGGGGCGACAACCCTACGAGCAGTACTTC
D gene: -
V gene: TRBV5-1
J gene: TRBJ2-7
clone size: -

CDR3 protein: CASSVRQGFSNQPQHF
CDR3 DNA: TGTGCCAGTAGTGTCCGACAGGGGTTTAGCAATCAGCCCCAGCATTTT
D gene: TRBD1
V gene: TRBV19
J gene: TRBJ1-5
clone size: -

CDR3 protein: CASSRAGGPPNEQFF
CDR3 DNA: TGTGCCAGCTCACGGGCTGGCGGCCCCCCCAATGAGCAGTTCTTC
D gene: -
V gene: TRBV18
J gene: TRBJ2-1
clone size: -

CDR3 protein: CASNVLTDPNEKLFF
CDR3 DNA: TGTGCCAGCAACGTCCTGACCGACCCTAATGAAAAACTGTTTTTT
D gene: -
V gene: TRBV6-1
J gene: TRBJ1-4
clone size: -

CDR3 protein: CASSRTDNTEAFF
CDR3 DNA: TGTGCCAGCAGCAGGACAGATAACACTGAAGCTTTCTTT
D gene: -
V gene: TRBV11-2
J gene: TRBJ1-1
clone size: -

CDR3 protein: CASSFKSRLETQYF
CDR3 DNA: TGTGCCAGCAGCTTCAAATCCCGGTTGGAGACCCAGTACTTC
D gene: -
V gene: TRBV5-6
J gene: TRBJ2-5
clone size: -

CDR3 protein: CASSLEGAGGTDTQYF
CDR3 DNA: TGCGCCAGCAGCTTGGAGGGAGCGGGAGGAACAGATACGCAGTATTTT
D gene: TRBD2
V gene: TRBV5-1
J gene: TRBJ2-3
clone size: -

CDR3 protein: CASSRRVYGYTF
CDR3 DNA: TGTGCCAGCAGCCGGCGGGTATATGGCTACACCTTC
D gene: -
V gene: TRBV28
J gene: TRBJ1-2
clone size: once

CDR3 protein: CASSPGTSDNEQFF
CDR3 DNA: TGCGCCAGCAGTCCCGGGACTAGCGACAATGAGCAGTTCTTC
D gene: TRBD2
V gene: TRBV5-1
J gene: TRBJ2-1
clone size: once

CDR3 protein: CATTPRGGKAFF
CDR3 DNA: TGTGCCACCACTCCACGGGGGGGTAAAGCTTTCTTT
D gene: -
V gene: TRBV25-1
J gene: TRBJ1-1
clone size: -

CDR3 protein: CASSNRETYEQYF
CDR3 DNA: TGCGCCAGCAGCAACAGGGAAACCTACGAGCAGTACTTC
D gene: -
V gene: TRBV4-1
J gene: TRBJ2-7
clone size: -

CDR3 protein: CASSLGGAMNTEAFF
CDR3 DNA: TGCGCCAGCAGCTTGGGTGGGGCAATGAACACTGAAGCTTTCTTT
D gene: -
V gene: TRBV5-1
J gene: TRBJ1-1
clone size: few

CDR3 protein: CAWSVHTEAFF
CDR3 DNA: TGTGCCTGGAGTGTACACACTGAAGCTTTCTTT
D gene: -
V gene: TRBV30
J gene: TRBJ1-1
clone size: -

CDR3 protein: CASSLGEGKVYGYTF
CDR3 DNA: TGTGCCAGCAGCTTAGGGGAGGGGAAGGTCTATGGCTACACCTTC
D gene: -
V gene: TRBV7-8
J gene: TRBJ1-2
clone size: -

CDR3 protein: CASSYSMGNPYNEQFF
CDR3 DNA: TGTGCCAGCAGTTACTCTATGGGGAACCCCTACAATGAGCAGTTCTTC
D gene: -
V gene: TRBV6-5
J gene: TRBJ2-1
clone size: -

CDR3 protein: CAISGFAGNTEAFF
CDR3 DNA: TGTGCCATCAGTGGGTTCGCCGGGAACACTGAAGCTTTCTTT
D gene: -
V gene: TRBV10-3
J gene: TRBJ1-1
clone size: -

CDR3 protein: CASSLGDRGTDTQYF
CDR3 DNA: TGTGCCAGCAGCCTGGGGGACAGGGGCACAGATACGCAGTATTTT
D gene: TRBD1
V gene: TRBV28
J gene: TRBJ2-3
clone size: -

CDR3 protein: CASSVERDRYEQYF
CDR3 DNA: TGTGCCAGCAGCGTGGAGAGGGACAGGTACGAGCAGTACTTC
D gene: TRBD1
V gene: TRBV6-1
J gene: TRBJ2-7
clone size: -

CDR3 protein: CASSEEAPYNEQFF
CDR3 DNA: TGTGCCAGCAGTGAGGAGGCCCCCTACAATGAGCAGTTCTTC
D gene: -
V gene: TRBV6-1
J gene: TRBJ2-1
clone size: -

CDR3 protein: CASSPRGATGNTEAFF
CDR3 DNA: TGTGCCAGCTCACCCCGGGGCGCGACAGGGAACACTGAAGCTTTCTTT
D gene: -
V gene: TRBV18
J gene: TRBJ1-1
clone size: -

CDR3 protein: CASSTGQFNQPQHF
CDR3 DNA: TGTGCCAGTAGCACCGGACAGTTCAATCAGCCCCAGCATTTT
D gene: -
V gene: TRBV19
J gene: TRBJ1-5
clone size: -

CDR3 protein: CASSPNGGLLHTQYF
CDR3 DNA: TGTGCCAGCAGTCCGAATGGGGGGCTCCTCCATACGCAGTATTTT
D gene: -
V gene: TRBV27
J gene: TRBJ2-3
clone size: -

CDR3 protein: CASSSPLAASYNEQFF
CDR3 DNA: TGTGCCAGCAGTTCCCCCCTAGCGGCGTCCTACAATGAGCAGTTCTTC
D gene: TRBD2
V gene: TRBV6-5
J gene: TRBJ2-1
clone size: -

CDR3 protein: CAWNEGAGYGYTF
CDR3 DNA: TGTGCCTGGAACGAGGGGGCAGGGTATGGCTACACCTTC
D gene: TRBD1
V gene: TRBV30
J gene: TRBJ1-2
clone size: -

CDR3 protein: CASSLQGSGNTIYF
CDR3 DNA: TGTGCCAGCAGTCTTCAGGGGTCTGGAAACACCATATATTTT
D gene: -
V gene: TRBV14
J gene: TRBJ1-3
clone size: -